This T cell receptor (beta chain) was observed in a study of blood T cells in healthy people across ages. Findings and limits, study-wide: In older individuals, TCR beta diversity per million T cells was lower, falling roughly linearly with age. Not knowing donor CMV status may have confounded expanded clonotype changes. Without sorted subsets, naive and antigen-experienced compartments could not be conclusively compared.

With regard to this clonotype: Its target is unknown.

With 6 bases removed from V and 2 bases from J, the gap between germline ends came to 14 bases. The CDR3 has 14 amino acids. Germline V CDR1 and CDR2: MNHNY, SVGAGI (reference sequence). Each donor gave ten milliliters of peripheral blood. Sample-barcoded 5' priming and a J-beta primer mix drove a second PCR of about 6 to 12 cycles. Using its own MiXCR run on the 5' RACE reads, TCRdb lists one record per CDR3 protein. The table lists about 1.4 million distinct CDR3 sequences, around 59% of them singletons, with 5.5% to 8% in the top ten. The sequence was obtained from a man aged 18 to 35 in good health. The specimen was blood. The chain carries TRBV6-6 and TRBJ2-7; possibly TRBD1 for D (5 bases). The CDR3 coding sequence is TGTGCCAGCAGCCCTGACAGCAACGCCTACGAGCAGTACTTC. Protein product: CASSPDSNAYEQYF.